The sequence of this TCR beta chain was determined in a study of cytomegalovirus exposure and HLA in healthy donors. Libraries were prepared by immunoSEQ multiplex PCR; TCRdb keeps only in-frame clonotypes and omits some of them. The profile shows about 100,000 clones, 70% to 85% of them singletons. This clone has just one count. Sequencing was performed on PBMCs. This receptor was identified in a young woman in good health and CMV-seronegative.

The CDR3 region is CASSEGVRGERGGYTF. As DNA, the CDR3 is TGTGCCAGCAGTGAAGGAGTTCGTGGAGAGAGGGGGGGCTACACCTTC. The chain links TRBV6-4 to TRBJ1-2; tentatively, D is TRBD1 (6 bases). Per the germline V gene, CDR1 is MRHNA and CDR2 is SNTAGT. V lost 3 bases, J lost 8 bases, and 22 bases lay in between. CDR3 size: 16 residues.